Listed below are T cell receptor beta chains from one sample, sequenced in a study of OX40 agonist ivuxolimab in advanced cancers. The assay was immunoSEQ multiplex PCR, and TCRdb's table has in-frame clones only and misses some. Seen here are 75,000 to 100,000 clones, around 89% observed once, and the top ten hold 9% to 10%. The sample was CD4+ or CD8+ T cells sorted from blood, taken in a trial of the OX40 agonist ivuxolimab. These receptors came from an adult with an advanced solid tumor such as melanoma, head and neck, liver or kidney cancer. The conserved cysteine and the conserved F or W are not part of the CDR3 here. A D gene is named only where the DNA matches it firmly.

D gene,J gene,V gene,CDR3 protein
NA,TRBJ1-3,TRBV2,ASSGGAGGNTIY
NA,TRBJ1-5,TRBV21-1,ASSGPRDRGEKSNQPQH
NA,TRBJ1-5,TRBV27,ASMVEGMNQPQH
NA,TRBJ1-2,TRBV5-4,ASSLAGGARGYT
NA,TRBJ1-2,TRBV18,ASSASPTGGYGYT
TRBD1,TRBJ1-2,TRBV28,ASSLQQGSGYT
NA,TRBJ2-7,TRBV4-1,ASSRVQSYEQY
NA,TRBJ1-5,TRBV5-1,ASSLAMGGPTYQPQH
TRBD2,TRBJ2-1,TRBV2,ASSVVAGLYNEQF
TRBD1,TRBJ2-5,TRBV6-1,ASSELSGTEETQY
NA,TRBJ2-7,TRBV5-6,ASSLAGTYEQY
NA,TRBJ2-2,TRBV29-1,SAAQGNTGELF
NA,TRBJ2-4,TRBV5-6,ASSFGSRNIQY
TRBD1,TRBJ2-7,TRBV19,ASRLTGGRSYEQY
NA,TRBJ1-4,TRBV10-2,ASSAWTGYNEKLF
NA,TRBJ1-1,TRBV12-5,ASGGEMNTEAF
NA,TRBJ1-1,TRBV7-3,ASSPSPGLVTEAF
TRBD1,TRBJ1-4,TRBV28,ASSLLGRTGLEKLF
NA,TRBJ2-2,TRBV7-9,ASSLGAGTGELF
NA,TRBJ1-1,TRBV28,ASRPAGEGRLRTEAF
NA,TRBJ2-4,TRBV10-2,ASRLQGGTKNIQY
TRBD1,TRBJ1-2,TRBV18,ASSPQGTGDGYT
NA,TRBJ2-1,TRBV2,ASQARGAGAPKEQF
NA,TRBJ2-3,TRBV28,ASSLRAGDDRDTQY
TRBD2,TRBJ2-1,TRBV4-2,ASSQGRVAGGPQF
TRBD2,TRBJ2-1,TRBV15,ATSGWTSGKPYNEQF
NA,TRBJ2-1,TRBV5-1,ASSLVTSRNEQF
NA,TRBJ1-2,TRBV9,ASSVDPQSGGYT
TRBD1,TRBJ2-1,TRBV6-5,ASIRQGAGEQF
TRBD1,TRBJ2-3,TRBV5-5,ASSRQGAGSDTQY
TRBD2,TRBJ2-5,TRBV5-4,ASSLGGLAGVRETQY
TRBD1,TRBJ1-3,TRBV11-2,ASSLIPGQGIRNTIY
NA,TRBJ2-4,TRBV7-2,ASSASGTIKNIQY
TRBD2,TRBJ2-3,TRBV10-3,AISSGGLSDTQY
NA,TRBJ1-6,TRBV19,ASTDRYNSPLH
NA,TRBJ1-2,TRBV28,ASTTTENYGYT
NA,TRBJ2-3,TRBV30,AWSVGVVTALDTQY
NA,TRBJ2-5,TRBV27,ASSPDRRETQY
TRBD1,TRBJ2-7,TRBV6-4,ASRIDRGTYEQY
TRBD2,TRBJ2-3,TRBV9,ASSGAGGSGDTQY
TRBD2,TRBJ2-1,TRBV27,ASSLGLAGGENEQF
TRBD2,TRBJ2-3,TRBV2,ASRGLAGRTDTQY
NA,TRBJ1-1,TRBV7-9,ASRGGRLSGAF
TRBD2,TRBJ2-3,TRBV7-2,ASGTAGAVDTQY
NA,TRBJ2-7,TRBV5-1,ASSWGDGAYEQY
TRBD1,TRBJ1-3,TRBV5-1,ASSLSGGISGNTIY
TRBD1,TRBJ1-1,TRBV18,ASSAGRTGTTEAF
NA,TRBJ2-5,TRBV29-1,SVAANPQETQY
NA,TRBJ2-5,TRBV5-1,ASSPGGETQY
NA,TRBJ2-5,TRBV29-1,SVAGVRETQY
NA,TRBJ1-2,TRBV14,ASSQERGINGYT
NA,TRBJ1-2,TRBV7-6,ASSGAGVGGYT
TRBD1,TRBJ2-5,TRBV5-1,ASSGRQGAETQY
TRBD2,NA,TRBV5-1,ASSLGAGEGLEQY
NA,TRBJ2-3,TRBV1,TSSQAPPRTSGISTDTQY